The sequence of this TCR beta chain was determined in a study of CD8 T cells in ankylosing spondylitis. Study-level results: A TCR beta motif made of fewer than ten highly homologous variants seemed typical of ankylosing spondylitis blood. Matched ankylosing spondylitis synovial fluid reportedly contained a significantly enriched population of disease-linked clones. The disease-linked clones had a CD8+ phenotype and low blood frequencies.

With V trimmed by 5 bases and J by 9 bases, 25 bases remained unmatched. The length of the CDR3 is 18 residues. The germline CDR1 and CDR2 sequences are SGHVS and FNYEAQ. With respect to this clonotype: Its antigen is unknown.

Quantitative 5'-RACE with molecular barcodes produced the TCR beta libraries. TCRdb re-analysed the 5' RACE reads in MiXCR, keeping a single row per CDR3 protein. This sample has 120,000 or so distinct CDR3 sequences, with 12% to 15% found just once. Sequencing was carried out using blood, either unsorted or a sorted T cell fraction (not recorded which). This chain uses TRBV7-6 with TRBJ2-7; the match to TRBD1 covers 7 bases. This sequence was found in a female donor with ankylosing spondylitis or in good health (not recorded which). The CDR3 coding sequence is TGTGCCAGCAGCCCGAGTCCAGACAGGGATCGATCCCTACGAGGGCAGTACTTC. This encodes CASSPSPDRDRSLRGQYF.